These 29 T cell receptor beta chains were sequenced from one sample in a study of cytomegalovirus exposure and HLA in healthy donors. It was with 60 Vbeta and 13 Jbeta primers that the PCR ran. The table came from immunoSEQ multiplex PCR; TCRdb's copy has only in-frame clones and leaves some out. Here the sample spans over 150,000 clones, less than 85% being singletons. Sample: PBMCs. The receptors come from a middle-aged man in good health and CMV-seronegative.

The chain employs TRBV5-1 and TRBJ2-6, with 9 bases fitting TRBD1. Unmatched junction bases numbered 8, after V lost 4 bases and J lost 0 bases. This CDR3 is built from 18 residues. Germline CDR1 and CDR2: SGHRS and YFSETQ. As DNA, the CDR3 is TGCGCCAGCAGCGTACAGGGGGCGCTGGACTCTGGGGCCAACGTCCTGACTTTC. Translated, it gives CASSVQGALDSGANVLTF.

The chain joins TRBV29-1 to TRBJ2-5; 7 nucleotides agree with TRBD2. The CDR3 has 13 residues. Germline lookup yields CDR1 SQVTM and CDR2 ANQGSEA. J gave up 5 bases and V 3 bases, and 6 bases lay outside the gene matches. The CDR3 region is CSVDRGVRETQYF. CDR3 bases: TGCAGCGTTGACCGGGGGGTGAGGGAGACCCAGTACTTC. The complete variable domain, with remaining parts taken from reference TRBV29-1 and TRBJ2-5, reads SAVISQKPSRDICQRGTSLTIQCQVDSQVTMMFWYRQQPGQSLTLIATANQGSEATYESGFVIDKFPISRPNLTFSTLTVSNMSPEDSSIYLCSVDRGVRETQYFGPGTRLLVL.

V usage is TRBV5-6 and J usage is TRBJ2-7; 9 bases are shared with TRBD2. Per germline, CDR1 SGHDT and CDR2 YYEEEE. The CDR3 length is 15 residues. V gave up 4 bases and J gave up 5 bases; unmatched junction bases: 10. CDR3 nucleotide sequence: TGTGCCAGCAGCCCGCGGGAGGGGGGCCTCCACGAGCAGTACTTC. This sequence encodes CASSPREGGLHEQYF.

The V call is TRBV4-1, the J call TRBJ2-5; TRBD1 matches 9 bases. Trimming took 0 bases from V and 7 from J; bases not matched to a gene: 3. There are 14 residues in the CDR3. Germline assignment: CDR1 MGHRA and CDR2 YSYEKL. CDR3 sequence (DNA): TGCGCCAGCAGCCAAGATAGACAGGGGGGGACCCAGTACTTC. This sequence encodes CASSQDRQGGTQYF.

The CDR3 protein is CAISVTRNEQFF. In nucleotides, the CDR3 is TGTGCCATCAGTGTTACGAGGAATGAGCAGTTCTTC. V usage is TRBV10-3 and J usage is TRBJ2-1, with D unclear. The CDR3 loop spans 12 amino acids. With 4 bases removed from V and 7 bases from J, the gap between germline ends came to 8 bases. Germline assignment: CDR1 ENHRY and CDR2 SYGVKD.

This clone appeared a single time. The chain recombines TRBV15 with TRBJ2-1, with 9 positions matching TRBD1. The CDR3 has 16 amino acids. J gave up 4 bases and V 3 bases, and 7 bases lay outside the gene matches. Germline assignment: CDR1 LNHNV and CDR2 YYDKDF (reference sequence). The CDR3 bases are TGTGCCACCAGCAGGGGGCCGGGACAGGGATACAATGAGCAGTTCTTC. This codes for CATSRGPGQGYNEQFF.

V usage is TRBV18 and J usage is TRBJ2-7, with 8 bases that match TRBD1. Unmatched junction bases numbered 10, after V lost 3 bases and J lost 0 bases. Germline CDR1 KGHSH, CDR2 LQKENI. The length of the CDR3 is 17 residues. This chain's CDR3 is CASSPGGKDRVSYEQYF. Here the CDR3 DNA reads TGTGCCAGCTCACCCGGGGGCAAGGACAGGGTCTCCTACGAGCAGTACTTC.

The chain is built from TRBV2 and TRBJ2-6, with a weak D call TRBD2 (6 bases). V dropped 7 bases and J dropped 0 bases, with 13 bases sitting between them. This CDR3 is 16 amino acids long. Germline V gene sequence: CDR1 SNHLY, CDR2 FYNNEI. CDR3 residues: CASIEEEGSGANVLTF. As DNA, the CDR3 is TGTGCCAGCATAGAAGAGGAGGGCTCTGGGGCCAACGTCCTGACTTTC.

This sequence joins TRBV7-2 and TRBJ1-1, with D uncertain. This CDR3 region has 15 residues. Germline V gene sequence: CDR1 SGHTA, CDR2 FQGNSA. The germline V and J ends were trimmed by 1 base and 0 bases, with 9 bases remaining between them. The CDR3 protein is CASSLGGGLNTEAFF. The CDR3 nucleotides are TGTGCCAGCAGCTTAGGAGGCGGCCTGAACACTGAAGCTTTCTTT.

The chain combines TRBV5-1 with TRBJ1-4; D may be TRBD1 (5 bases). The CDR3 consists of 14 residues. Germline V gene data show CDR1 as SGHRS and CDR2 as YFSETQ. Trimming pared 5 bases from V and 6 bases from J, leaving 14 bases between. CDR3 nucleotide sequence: TGCGCCAGCAGTGCGCAGACAGCCGATGAAAAACTGTTTTTT. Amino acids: CASSAQTADEKLFF.

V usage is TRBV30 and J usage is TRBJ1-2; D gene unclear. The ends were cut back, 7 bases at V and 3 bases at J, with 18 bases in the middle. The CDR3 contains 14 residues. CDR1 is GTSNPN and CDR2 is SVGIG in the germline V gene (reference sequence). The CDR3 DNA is TGTGCCTCCGACTGGGTTGGAGTTTACTATGGCTACACCTTC. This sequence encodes CASDWVGVYYGYTF.

The CDR3 DNA follows: TGTGCCAGCAGCCCCACATTGGCTGTTAGCTACACCTTC. This codes for CASSPTLAVSYTF. The genes are TRBV6-5 and TRBJ1-2, with D uncertain. This CDR3 has 13 amino acids. The V gene's germline CDR1 is MNHEY and CDR2 SVGAGI. V dropped 6 bases and J dropped 9 bases, with 17 bases sitting between them.

CDR3 sequence (DNA): TGTGCCAGTAGGAAACAGTACAATCAGCCCCAGCATTTT. This codes for CASRKQYNQPQHF. The V gene is TRBV19, the J gene TRBJ1-5; D call uncertain. The germline V gene encodes CDR1 LNHDA and CDR2 SQIVND (reference sequence). CDR3 length: 13 amino acids. V lost 6 bases and J lost 3, with 9 bases in between.

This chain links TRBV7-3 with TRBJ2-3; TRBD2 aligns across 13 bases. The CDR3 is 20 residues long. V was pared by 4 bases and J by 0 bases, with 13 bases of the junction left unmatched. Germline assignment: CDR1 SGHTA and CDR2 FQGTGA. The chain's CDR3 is CASSSHPLAGGDVSTDTQYF. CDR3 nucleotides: TGTGCCAGCAGCTCCCACCCACTAGCGGGGGGGGATGTTAGCACAGATACGCAGTATTTT.

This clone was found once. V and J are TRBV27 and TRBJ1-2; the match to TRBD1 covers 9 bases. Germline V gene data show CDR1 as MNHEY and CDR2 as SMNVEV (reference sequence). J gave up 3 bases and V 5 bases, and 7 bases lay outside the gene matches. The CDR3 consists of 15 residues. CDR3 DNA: TGTGCCAGCAGTGCATCCGGGACAGGGTACTATGGCTACACCTTC. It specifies CASSASGTGYYGYTF.

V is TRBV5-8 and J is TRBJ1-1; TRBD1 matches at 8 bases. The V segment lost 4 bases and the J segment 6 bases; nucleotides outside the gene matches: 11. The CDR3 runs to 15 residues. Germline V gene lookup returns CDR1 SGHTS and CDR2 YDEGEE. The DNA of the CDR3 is TGTGCCAGCAGCGTCGCCGGGACAGGTGCATCTGAAGCTTTCTTT. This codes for CASSVAGTGASEAFF.

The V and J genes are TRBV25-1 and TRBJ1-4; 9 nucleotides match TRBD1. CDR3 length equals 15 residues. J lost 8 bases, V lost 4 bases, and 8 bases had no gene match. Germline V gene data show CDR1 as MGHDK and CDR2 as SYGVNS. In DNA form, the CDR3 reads TGTGCCAGCAGTGTATTGGGACAGGGCCCCGAAAAACTGTTTTTT. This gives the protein CASSVLGQGPEKLFF. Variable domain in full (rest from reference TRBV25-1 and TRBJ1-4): EADIYQTPRYLVIGTGKKITLECSQTMGHDKMYWYQQDPGMELHLIHYSYGVNSTEKGDLSSESTVSRIRTEHFPLTLESARPSHTSQYLCASSVLGQGPEKLFFGSGTQLSVL.

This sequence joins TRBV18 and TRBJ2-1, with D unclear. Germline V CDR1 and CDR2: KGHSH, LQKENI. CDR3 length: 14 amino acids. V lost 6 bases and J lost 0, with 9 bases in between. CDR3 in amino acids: CASSRASSYNEQFF. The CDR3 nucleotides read TGTGCCAGCTCCCGCGCGAGCTCCTACAATGAGCAGTTCTTC.

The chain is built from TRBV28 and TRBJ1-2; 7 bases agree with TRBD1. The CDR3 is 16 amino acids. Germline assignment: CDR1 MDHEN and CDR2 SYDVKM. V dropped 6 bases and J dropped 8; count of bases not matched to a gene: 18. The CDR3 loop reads CASRDPGQTPMGGYTF. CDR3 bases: TGTGCCAGCAGGGACCCGGGACAGACTCCTATGGGCGGCTACACCTTC.

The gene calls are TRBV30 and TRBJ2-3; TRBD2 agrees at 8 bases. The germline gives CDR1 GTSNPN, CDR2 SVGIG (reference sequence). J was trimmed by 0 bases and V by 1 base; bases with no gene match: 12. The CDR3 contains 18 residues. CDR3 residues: CAWSGTRIAGLSTDTQYF. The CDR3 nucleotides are TGTGCCTGGAGTGGTACACGTATAGCGGGGTTAAGCACAGATACGCAGTATTTT.

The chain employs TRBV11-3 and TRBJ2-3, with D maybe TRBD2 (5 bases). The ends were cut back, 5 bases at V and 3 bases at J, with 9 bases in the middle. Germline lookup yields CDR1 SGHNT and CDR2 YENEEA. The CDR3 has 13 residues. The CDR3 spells CASSLGLTDTQYF. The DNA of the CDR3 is TGTGCCAGCAGCCTAGGACTGACAGATACGCAGTATTTT.

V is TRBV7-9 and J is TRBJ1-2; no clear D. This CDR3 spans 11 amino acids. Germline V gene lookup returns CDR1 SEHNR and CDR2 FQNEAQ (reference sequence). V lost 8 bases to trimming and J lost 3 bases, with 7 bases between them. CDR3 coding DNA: TGTGCCAGCTTGGAGGACTATGGCTACACCTTC. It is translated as CASLEDYGYTF.

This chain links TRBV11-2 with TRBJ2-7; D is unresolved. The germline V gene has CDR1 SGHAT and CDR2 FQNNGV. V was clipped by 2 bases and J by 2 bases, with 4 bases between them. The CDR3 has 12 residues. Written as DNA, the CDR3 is TGTGCCAGCAGCTTATCAGCCTACGAGCAGTACTTC. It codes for CASSLSAYEQYF.

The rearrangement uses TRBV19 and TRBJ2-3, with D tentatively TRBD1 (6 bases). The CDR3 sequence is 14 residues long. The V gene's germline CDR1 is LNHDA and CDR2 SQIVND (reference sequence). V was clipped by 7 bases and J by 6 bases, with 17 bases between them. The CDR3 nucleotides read TGTGCCAGTATGGGACATCAGGGGTGGGATACGCAGTATTTT. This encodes CASMGHQGWDTQYF. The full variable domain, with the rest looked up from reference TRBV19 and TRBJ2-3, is DGGITQSPKYLFRKEGQNVTLSCEQNLNHDAMYWYRQDPGQGLRLIYYSQIVNDFQKGDIAEGYSVSREKKESFPLTVTSAQKNPTAFYLCASMGHQGWDTQYFGPGTRLTVL.

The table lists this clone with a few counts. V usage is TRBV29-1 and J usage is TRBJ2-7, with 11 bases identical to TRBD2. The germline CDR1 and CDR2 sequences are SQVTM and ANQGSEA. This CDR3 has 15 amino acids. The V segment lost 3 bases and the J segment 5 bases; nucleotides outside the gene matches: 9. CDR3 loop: CSVDKLAGGPDEQYF. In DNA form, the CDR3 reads TGCAGCGTTGATAAGTTAGCGGGGGGGCCCGACGAGCAGTACTTC.

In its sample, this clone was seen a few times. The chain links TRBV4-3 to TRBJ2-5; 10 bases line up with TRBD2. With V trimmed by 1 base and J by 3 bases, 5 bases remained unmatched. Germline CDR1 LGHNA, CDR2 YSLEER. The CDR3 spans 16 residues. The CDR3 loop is CASSQGQRGGEETQYF. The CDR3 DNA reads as TGCGCCAGCAGCCAAGGCCAGCGGGGGGGGGAAGAGACCCAGTACTTC.

CDR3 coding DNA: TGTGCCAGCTCACCGGGACAGGGGCGACCCTGGAGCTCTGGAAACACCATATATTTT. Amino acid sequence: CASSPGQGRPWSSGNTIYF. The gene calls are TRBV18 and TRBJ1-3; 10 positions match TRBD1. The junction had 11 bases not matched to a gene; V was cut back by 3 bases and J by 0 bases. CDR1 and CDR2 (germline): KGHSH, LQKENI. The CDR3 consists of 19 residues.

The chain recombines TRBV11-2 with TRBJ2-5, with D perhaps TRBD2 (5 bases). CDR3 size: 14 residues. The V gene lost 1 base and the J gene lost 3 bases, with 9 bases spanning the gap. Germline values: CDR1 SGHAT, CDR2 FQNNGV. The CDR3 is CASSLALGKETQYF. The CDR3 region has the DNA TGTGCCAGCAGCTTAGCCCTCGGGAAAGAGACCCAGTACTTC.

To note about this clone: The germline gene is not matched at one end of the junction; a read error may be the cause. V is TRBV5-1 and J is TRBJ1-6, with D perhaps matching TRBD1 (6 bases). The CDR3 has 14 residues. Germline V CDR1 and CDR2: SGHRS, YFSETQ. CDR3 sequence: CASSANRENSPLHF. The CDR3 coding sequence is TGCGCCAGCAGCGCGAACAGGGAGAATTCGCCCCTCCACTTT.